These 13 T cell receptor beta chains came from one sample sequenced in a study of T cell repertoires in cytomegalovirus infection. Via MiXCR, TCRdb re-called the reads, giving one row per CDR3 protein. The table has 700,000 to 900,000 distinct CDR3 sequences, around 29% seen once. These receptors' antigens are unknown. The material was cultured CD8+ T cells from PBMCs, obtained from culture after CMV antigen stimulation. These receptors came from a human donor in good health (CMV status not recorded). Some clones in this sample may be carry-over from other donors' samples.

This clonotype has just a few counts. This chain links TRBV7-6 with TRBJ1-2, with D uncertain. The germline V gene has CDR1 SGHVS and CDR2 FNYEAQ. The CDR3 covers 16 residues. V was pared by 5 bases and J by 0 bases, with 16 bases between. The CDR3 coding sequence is TGTGCCAGCAGCCCCTTTGTAAGTCAAGCTAACTATGGCTACACCTTC. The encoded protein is CASSPFVSQANYGYTF.

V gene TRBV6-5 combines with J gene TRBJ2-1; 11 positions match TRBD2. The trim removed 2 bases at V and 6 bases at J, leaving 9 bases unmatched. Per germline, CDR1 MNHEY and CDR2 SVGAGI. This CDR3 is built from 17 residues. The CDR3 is CASSYGVAGGPGNEQFF. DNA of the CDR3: TGTGCCAGCAGTTACGGGGTAGCGGGGGGGCCCGGCAATGAGCAGTTCTTC.

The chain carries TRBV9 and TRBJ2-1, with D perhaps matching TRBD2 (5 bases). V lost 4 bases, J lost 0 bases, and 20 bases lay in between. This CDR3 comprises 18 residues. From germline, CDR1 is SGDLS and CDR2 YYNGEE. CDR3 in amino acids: CASSPRWVAISSYNEQFF. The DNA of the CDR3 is TGTGCCAGCAGCCCCCGGTGGGTAGCGATCAGCTCCTACAATGAGCAGTTCTTC.

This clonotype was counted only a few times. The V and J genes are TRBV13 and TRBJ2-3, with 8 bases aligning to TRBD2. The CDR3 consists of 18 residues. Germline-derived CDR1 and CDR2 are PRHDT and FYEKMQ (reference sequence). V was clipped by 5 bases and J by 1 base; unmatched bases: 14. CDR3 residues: CASSPRGGGPRGTDTQYF. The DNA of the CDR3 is TGTGCCAGCAGCCCCAGGGGCGGGGGGCCCCGGGGCACAGATACGCAGTATTTT.

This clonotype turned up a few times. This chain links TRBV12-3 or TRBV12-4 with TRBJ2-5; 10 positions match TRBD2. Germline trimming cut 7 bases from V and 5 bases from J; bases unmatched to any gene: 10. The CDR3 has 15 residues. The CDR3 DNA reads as TGTGCCAGCACTCGAGCGGGGGGGGGCCGGGAGACCCAGTACTTC. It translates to CASTRAGGGRETQYF.

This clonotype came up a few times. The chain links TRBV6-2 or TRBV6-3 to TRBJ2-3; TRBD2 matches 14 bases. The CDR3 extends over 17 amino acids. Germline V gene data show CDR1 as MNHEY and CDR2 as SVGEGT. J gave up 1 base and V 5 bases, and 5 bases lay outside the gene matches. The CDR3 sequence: CASSLPGLAGGTDTQYF. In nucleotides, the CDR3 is TGTGCCAGCAGTCTCCCGGGACTAGCGGGGGGCACAGATACGCAGTATTTT.

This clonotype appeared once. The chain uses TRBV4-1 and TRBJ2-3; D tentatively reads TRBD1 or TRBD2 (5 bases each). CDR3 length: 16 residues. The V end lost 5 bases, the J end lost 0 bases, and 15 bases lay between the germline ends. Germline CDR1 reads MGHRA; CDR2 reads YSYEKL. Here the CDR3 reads CASSETGAASTDTQYF. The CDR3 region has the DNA TGCGCCAGCAGCGAAACCGGGGCCGCTAGCACAGATACGCAGTATTTT.

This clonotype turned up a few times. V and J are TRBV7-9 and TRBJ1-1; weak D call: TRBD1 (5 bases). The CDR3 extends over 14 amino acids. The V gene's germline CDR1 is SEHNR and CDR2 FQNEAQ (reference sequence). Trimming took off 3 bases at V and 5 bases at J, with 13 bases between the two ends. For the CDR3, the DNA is TGTGCCAGCAGCTTGGGCAGGGCGCCGACTGAAGCTTTCTTT. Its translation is CASSLGRAPTEAFF.

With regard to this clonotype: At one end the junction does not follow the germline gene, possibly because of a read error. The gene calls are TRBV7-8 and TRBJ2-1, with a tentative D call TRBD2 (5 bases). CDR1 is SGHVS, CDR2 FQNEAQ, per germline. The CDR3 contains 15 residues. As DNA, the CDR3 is TGTGCCAGCAGCTTAGCCCCATCCGACTACGATGAGCAGTTCTTC. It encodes CASSLAPSDYDEQFF.

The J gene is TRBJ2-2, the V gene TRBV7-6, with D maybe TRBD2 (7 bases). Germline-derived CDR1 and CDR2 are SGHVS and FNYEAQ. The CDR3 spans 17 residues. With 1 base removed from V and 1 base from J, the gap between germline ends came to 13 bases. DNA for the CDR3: TGTGCCAGCAGCTTAGTGGGGGGGCCAGTGAACACCGGGGAGCTGTTTTTT. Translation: CASSLVGGPVNTGELFF.

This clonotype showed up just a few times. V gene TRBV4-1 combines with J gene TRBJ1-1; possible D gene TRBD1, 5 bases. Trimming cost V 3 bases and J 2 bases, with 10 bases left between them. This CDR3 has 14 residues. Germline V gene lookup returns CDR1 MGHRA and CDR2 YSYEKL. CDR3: CASSQQGFNTEAFF. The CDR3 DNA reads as TGCGCCAGCAGCCAGCAGGGTTTCAACACTGAAGCTTTCTTT.

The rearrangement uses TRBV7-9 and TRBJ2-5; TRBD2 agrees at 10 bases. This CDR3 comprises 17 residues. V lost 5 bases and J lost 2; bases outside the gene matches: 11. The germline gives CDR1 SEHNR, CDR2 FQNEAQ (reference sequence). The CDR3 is CASSPNSGGRGQETQYF. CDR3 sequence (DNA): TGTGCCAGCAGCCCGAATAGCGGGGGGAGAGGACAAGAGACCCAGTACTTC. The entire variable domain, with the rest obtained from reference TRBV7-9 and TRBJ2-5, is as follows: DTGVSQNPRHKITKRGQNVTFRCDPISEHNRLYWYRQTLGQGPEFLTYFQNEAQLEKSRLLSDRFSAERPKGSFSTLEIQRTEQGDSAMYLCASSPNSGGRGQETQYFGPGTRLLVL.

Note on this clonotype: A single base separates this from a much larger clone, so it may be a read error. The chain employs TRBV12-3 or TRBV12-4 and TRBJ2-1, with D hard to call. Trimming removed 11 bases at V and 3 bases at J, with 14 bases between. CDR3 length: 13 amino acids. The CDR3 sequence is CAAGVSFYNEQFF. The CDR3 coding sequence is TGTGCCGCTGGGGTTAGCTTCTACAATGAGCAGTTCTTC.